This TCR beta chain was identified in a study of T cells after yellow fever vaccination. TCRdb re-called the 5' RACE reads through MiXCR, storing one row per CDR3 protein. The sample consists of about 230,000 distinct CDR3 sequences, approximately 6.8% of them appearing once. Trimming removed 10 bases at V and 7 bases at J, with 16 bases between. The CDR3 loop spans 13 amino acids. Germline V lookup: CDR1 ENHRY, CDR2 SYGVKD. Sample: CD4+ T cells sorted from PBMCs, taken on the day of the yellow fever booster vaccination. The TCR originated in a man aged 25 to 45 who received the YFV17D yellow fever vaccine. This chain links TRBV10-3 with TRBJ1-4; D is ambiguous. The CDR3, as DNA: TGTGCCAGCCGGCCTGATCGGGTTGAAAAACTGTTTTTT. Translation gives CASRPDRVEKLFF.